The next 32 T cell receptor beta chains were all read from a single sample in a study of a mutant IDH1 vaccine in newly diagnosed glioma (dated by TCRdb to about 2021). No antigen has been assigned to these receptors. The library was produced with the immunoSEQ multiplex PCR assay. TCRdb mirrors the immuneACCESS table, restricted to in-frame sequences. Some clones are absent from its copies; in checked studies, under half trace to an unresolved V gene, and the reason for the others is unknown. In this sample the table shows over 95,000 clones, roughly 88% of which occur a single time. Together, the top ten hold around 0.61% of the sample. Read against the paper, the sample's time point label means: week 11, during vaccination. Each vaccine dose was 300 ug of a 20-mer mutant IDH1 peptide in Montanide, given subcutaneously with topical imiquimod. The starting material was PBMCs, obtained from a glioma patient whose treatment included an IDH1 peptide vaccine. These receptors came from a woman aged 50 to 60 with glioma.

The V and J genes are TRBV18 and TRBJ2-1, with TRBD2 identical over 8 bases. The junction had 6 bases not matched to a gene; V was cut back by 5 bases and J by 3 bases. The CDR3 extends over 15 amino acids. Germline V gene lookup returns CDR1 KGHSH and CDR2 LQKENI. CDR3 loop: CASSLLAAYYNEQFF. The CDR3 region has the DNA TGTGCCAGCTCATTACTAGCGGCTTACTACAATGAGCAGTTCTTC. Using reference TRBV18 and TRBJ2-1 for the parts outside the CDR3, the full variable domain is NAGVMQNPRHLVRRRGQEARLRCSPMKGHSHVYWYRQLPEEGLKFMVYLQKENIIDESGMPKERFSAEFPKEGPSILRIQQVVRGDSAAYFCASSLLAAYYNEQFFGPGTRLTVL.

The CDR3 protein is CSVTRQMNTGELFF. The CDR3 coding sequence is TGCAGCGTTACTAGACAGATGAACACCGGGGAGCTGTTTTTT. The chain combines TRBV29-1 with TRBJ2-2; D possibly matches TRBD1 or TRBD2 (5 bases each). Trimming pared 5 bases from V and 1 base from J, leaving 11 bases between. Germline assignment: CDR1 SQVTM and CDR2 ANQGSEA. The CDR3 runs 14 residues.

The chain joins TRBV28 to TRBJ2-7, with TRBD1 matching 10 bases. Germline assignment: CDR1 MDHEN and CDR2 SYDVKM. CDR3 length equals 15 residues. Trimming cost V 3 bases and J 5 bases; bases outside gene matches: 7. In nucleotides, the CDR3 is TGTGCCAGCAGTTTCTTGGACAGGGGGGACGACGAGCAGTACTTC. It specifies CASSFLDRGDDEQYF.

The V and J genes are TRBV6-9 and TRBJ2-5, with a possible D match to TRBD1 (6 bases). The closer fit of TRBJ2-7 to the DNA end suggests the J call may be wrong. The length of the CDR3 is 14 residues. CDR1 and CDR2 (germline): MNHGY, SVAAGI. CDR3 nucleotides: TGTGCCAGCACGTCCGCAGGGGAATCGTGCGAGCAGTACTTC. This codes for CASTSAGESCEQYF.

The V and J genes are TRBV6-4 and TRBJ1-1; D remains unclear. This CDR3 is 10 amino acids long. Trimming left V 5 bases short and J 3 bases short, with 1 base between. Germline CDR1 is MRHNA and CDR2 is SNTAGT. CDR3 region: CASSHTEAFF. The DNA for the CDR3 is TGTGCCAGCAGTCACACTGAAGCTTTCTTT.

The V gene is TRBV9, the J gene TRBJ2-2; D remains unclear. Between the trimmed V and J ends, which lost 4 bases and 7 bases, there was a span of 8 bases. The CDR3 consists of 12 residues. Germline assignment: CDR1 SGDLS and CDR2 YYNGEE. The CDR3 here is CASSRLVGELFF. CDR3 DNA: TGTGCCAGCAGCCGCCTTGTCGGGGAGCTGTTTTTT.

V and J are TRBV14 and TRBJ2-5, with no clear D. The germline CDR1 and CDR2 sequences are SGHDN and FVKESK. The CDR3 loop spans 13 amino acids. Trimming left V 1 base short and J 6 bases short, with 9 bases between. CDR3 in DNA: TGTGCCAGCAGCCAAGTGGCAGCCAAGACCCAGTACTTC. It codes for CASSQVAAKTQYF. Full variable domain (rest looked up from reference TRBV14 and TRBJ2-5): EAGVTQFPSHSVIEKGQTVTLRCDPISGHDNLYWYRRVMGKEIKFLLHFVKESKQDESGMPNNRFLAERTGGTYSTLKVQPAELEDSGVYFCASSQVAAKTQYFGPGTRLLVL.

The chain joins TRBV10-3 to TRBJ1-4; a weak D match, TRBD1 (5 bases). CDR1 is ENHRY, CDR2 SYGVKD, per germline. Trimming took off 0 bases at V and 8 bases at J, with 13 bases between the two ends. The CDR3 spans 15 residues. This CDR3 reads CAISESGTRSEKLFF. The CDR3 nucleotides are TGTGCCATCAGTGAGTCTGGGACCCGAAGCGAAAAACTGTTTTTT.

This sequence joins TRBV10-3 and TRBJ2-3, with TRBD2 matching 13 bases. Trimming removed 5 bases from V and 5 bases from J; junction bases left unmatched: 4. This CDR3 spans 15 amino acids. CDR1 is ENHRY and CDR2 is SYGVKD in the germline V gene. CDR3 sequence reads: CAISRLAGGEDTQYF. In nucleotides, the CDR3 is TGTGCCATCAGTCGACTAGCGGGAGGTGAAGATACGCAGTATTTT.

The chain employs TRBV14 and TRBJ2-1, with D possibly being TRBD2 (5 bases). CDR3 length: 15 residues. V lost 3 bases to trimming and J lost 10 bases, with 19 bases between them. CDR1 SGHDN and CDR2 FVKESK come from the germline V gene. Here the CDR3 DNA reads TGTGCCAGCAGCCAGATATCGGACGGGGTTTGGGAGCAGTTCTTC. Its translation: CASSQISDGVWEQFF.

The J gene is TRBJ1-5, the V gene TRBV4-1, with 7 bases matching TRBD1. Trimming took 4 bases from V and 5 from J; bases not matched to a gene: 11. Germline CDR1 MGHRA, CDR2 YSYEKL. The CDR3 has 16 residues. The CDR3 sequence is CASSLRSGTADQPQHF. The CDR3 DNA reads as TGCGCCAGCAGCCTTCGGTCCGGGACAGCAGATCAGCCCCAGCATTTT.

The chain joins TRBV7-9 to TRBJ2-7; no clear D gene. The CDR3 totals 14 residues. Germline V gene sequence: CDR1 SEHNR, CDR2 FQNEAQ (reference sequence). Trimming stripped 0 bases from V and 2 bases from J, with 8 bases between. The chain's CDR3 is CASSLASSPYEQYF. CDR3 DNA sequence: TGTGCCAGCAGCTTAGCGTCTAGTCCCTACGAGCAGTACTTC.

This clone was recorded at least ten times. V gene TRBV11-1 combines with J gene TRBJ1-2; tentatively, D is TRBD1 (5 bases). The V gene lost 5 bases and the J gene lost 6 bases, with 13 bases spanning the gap. Germline loops: CDR1 SGHAT, CDR2 FQDESV (reference sequence). CDR3 length: 13 amino acids. CDR3 nucleotides: TGTGCCAGCAGCCCCGGGCTGGGGGATGGCTACACCTTC. This gives the protein CASSPGLGDGYTF.

This chain joins TRBV7-8 and TRBJ2-1, with TRBD2 identical over 8 bases. The length of the CDR3 is 16 residues. The junction had 10 bases not matched to a gene; V was cut back by 1 base and J by 8 bases. Germline V lookup: CDR1 SGHVS, CDR2 FQNEAQ. The CDR3 bases are TGTGCCAGCAGCTTAGGAGGTCGGGAGGGCCTCTATGAGCAGTTCTTC. Translated: CASSLGGREGLYEQFF.

J is TRBJ1-5 and V is TRBV7-8, with D tentatively TRBD1 (5 bases). Trimming left V 3 bases short and J 2 bases short, with 17 bases between. The CDR3 is 17 residues long. CDR1 is SGHVS and CDR2 is FQNEAQ in the germline V gene. For the CDR3, the DNA is TGTGCCAGCAGCTTTTTTCACCGGGGAGGGGGCAATCAGCCCCAGCATTTT. This encodes CASSFFHRGGGNQPQHF.

For this clone: The same CDR3 also results from other DNA sequences found in this sample. This chain uses TRBV2 with TRBJ2-3; 8 bases fit TRBD2. Losses at the gene ends were 10 bases for V and 3 bases for J; bases not matched to a gene: 12. This CDR3 has 15 residues. Germline lookup yields CDR1 SNHLY and CDR2 FYNNEI. The CDR3 bases are TGTGCCAACCGGGCGGGGCTAGCGGGTACAGATACGCAGTATTTT. It is translated as CANRAGLAGTDTQYF.

This clone occurred a few times. The chain combines TRBV27 with TRBJ2-1; 9 bases align to TRBD1. Losses at the gene ends were 8 bases for V and 5 bases for J; bases not matched to a gene: 10. This CDR3 comprises 15 residues. The V gene's germline CDR1 is MNHEY and CDR2 SMNVEV (reference sequence). The CDR3 loop reads CASQFLGQGNNEQFF. In DNA, the CDR3 is TGTGCCAGCCAGTTTTTAGGACAGGGGAACAATGAGCAGTTCTTC.

The chain links TRBV5-1 to TRBJ2-2; D not certain. Germline values: CDR1 SGHRS, CDR2 YFSETQ. With 6 bases removed from V and 0 bases from J, the gap between germline ends came to 3 bases. The CDR3 sequence is 12 residues long. In DNA, the CDR3 is TGCGCCAGCATTGCGAACACCGGGGAGCTGTTTTTT. This encodes CASIANTGELFF.

The V call is TRBV9, the J call TRBJ1-2; D is undetermined. The CDR3 covers 12 residues. The germline V gene encodes CDR1 SGDLS and CDR2 YYNGEE. The ends were cut back, 6 bases at V and 4 bases at J, with 10 bases in the middle. Written as DNA, the CDR3 is TGTGCCAGCACGGAGGGCGGCTATGGCTACACCTTC. Translation: CASTEGGYGYTF.

This chain uses TRBV18 with TRBJ2-6, with 11 positions matching TRBD2. The length of the CDR3 is 18 residues. Germline CDR1 KGHSH, CDR2 LQKENI. Germline trimming cut 2 bases from V and 0 bases from J; bases unmatched to any gene: 3. The CDR3 loop reads CASSPTSGSFSGANVLTF. The CDR3 DNA sequence: TGTGCCAGCTCACCAACTAGCGGGAGCTTCTCTGGGGCCAACGTCCTGACTTTC.

The rearrangement links TRBV7-9 to TRBJ2-1; D tentatively reads TRBD1 or TRBD2 (5 bases each). This CDR3 spans 15 amino acids. The V end was cut by 7 bases, the J end by 5 bases, with 18 bases between. Germline CDR1 is SEHNR and CDR2 is FQNEAQ (reference sequence). In DNA, the CDR3 is TGTGCCAGCACTCAACTAGGGACCGATCACAATGAGCAGTTCTTC. Its protein is CASTQLGTDHNEQFF.

This rearrangement joins TRBV2 to TRBJ2-1; 13 bases line up with TRBD2. Germline V gene lookup returns CDR1 SNHLY and CDR2 FYNNEI. Trimming at V came to 4 bases and at J to 5 bases, leaving 2 bases not matched to a gene. The CDR3 loop spans 15 amino acids. CDR3 sequence: CASSGLAGGHNEQFF. In DNA form, the CDR3 reads TGTGCCAGCAGTGGACTAGCGGGAGGACACAATGAGCAGTTCTTC.

The chain uses TRBV10-1 and TRBJ2-3; D call uncertain. This CDR3 comprises 15 residues. V was pared by 3 bases and J by 6 bases, with 16 bases between. Germline V lookup: CDR1 WNHNN, CDR2 SYGVQD (reference sequence). The CDR3 region has the DNA TGCGCCAGCAGTGATACATTGGACCAGCTGGATACGCAGTATTTT. It is translated as CASSDTLDQLDTQYF.

In this sample, this clone turned up once. The CDR3 loop reads CASSGQTGNTIYF. The CDR3 DNA sequence: TGTGCCAGCAGCGGACAAACAGGAAACACCATATATTTT. The V and J genes are TRBV5-8 and TRBJ1-3; D perhaps matches TRBD1 (5 bases). CDR1 and CDR2 (germline): SGHTS, YDEGEE. CDR3 size: 13 residues. Trimming stripped 4 bases from V and 4 bases from J, with 9 bases between.

This chain uses TRBV28 with TRBJ1-2; 7 bases are a match to TRBD1. Germline V gene data show CDR1 as MDHEN and CDR2 as SYDVKM. The CDR3 runs to 14 residues. V was clipped by 1 base and J by 8 bases; unmatched bases: 7. CDR3 bases: TGTGCCAGCAGTTTATCGGACAGGCTGGGGGGCTACACCTTC. Its protein product is CASSLSDRLGGYTF.

Concerning this clone itself: Mismatch with germline at one junction end may stem from a read error. Other DNA sequences of this sample code for an identical CDR3. V and J are TRBV13 and TRBJ1-2; D unclear. Germline V gene lookup returns CDR1 PRHDT and CDR2 FYEKMQ (reference sequence). The CDR3 loop spans 14 amino acids. CDR3: CASSKTGQRDGYTF. The CDR3 coding sequence is TGTGCCAGCAGCAAGACGGGTCAGAGGGATGGTTACACCTTC.

The rearrangement links TRBV27 to TRBJ2-1; tentatively, D is TRBD1 (5 bases). Trimming shortened V by 4 bases and J by 4 bases, and 11 bases separated the two germline ends. CDR1 and CDR2 from the germline V gene are MNHEY and SMNVEV (reference sequence). The CDR3 spans 14 residues. The CDR3 is CASSYRQIYNEQFF. In nucleotides, the CDR3 is TGTGCCAGCAGTTATCGACAGATTTACAATGAGCAGTTCTTC.

The gene calls are TRBV13 and TRBJ2-5; D gene unclear. The CDR3 length is 14 residues. Per germline, CDR1 PRHDT and CDR2 FYEKMQ (reference sequence). V lost 6 bases, J lost 1 base, and 12 bases lay in between. CDR3 bases: TGTGCCAGCAGTCACCCGACGAGCCAAGAGACCCAGTACTTC. It yields the protein CASSHPTSQETQYF.

The chain couples TRBV7-9 to TRBJ2-2, with unresolved D. The CDR3 runs to 12 residues. Trimming shortened V by 2 bases and J by 5 bases, and 3 bases separated the two germline ends. Germline V lookup: CDR1 SEHNR, CDR2 FQNEAQ (reference sequence). CDR3 sequence reads: CASSLITGELFF. DNA of the CDR3: TGTGCCAGCAGCTTAATAACCGGGGAGCTGTTTTTT.

This clone was recorded a few times. The rearrangement joins TRBV14 to TRBJ1-1; possibly TRBD1 for D (5 bases). The CDR3 is made up of 13 amino acids. Looked up from germline, CDR1 is SGHDN and CDR2 is FVKESK. Deletions cut 5 bases from V and 0 bases from J, with 7 bases between. In nucleotides, the CDR3 is TGTGCCAGCAGCTGGGACTTGAACACTGAAGCTTTCTTT. Translating gives CASSWDLNTEAFF. Full variable domain (outside the CDR3, taken from reference TRBV14 and TRBJ1-1): EAGVTQFPSHSVIEKGQTVTLRCDPISGHDNLYWYRRVMGKEIKFLLHFVKESKQDESGMPNNRFLAERTGGTYSTLKVQPAELEDSGVYFCASSWDLNTEAFFGQGTRLTVV.

The chain combines TRBV27 with TRBJ1-5; 9 positions agree with TRBD1. The CDR3 covers 14 residues. Unmatched junction bases numbered 4, after V lost 5 bases and J lost 5 bases. The germline V gene has CDR1 MNHEY and CDR2 SMNVEV (reference sequence). CDR3: CASSTTGGDQPQHF. DNA of the CDR3: TGTGCCAGCAGTACAACAGGGGGCGATCAGCCCCAGCATTTT.

The J gene is TRBJ2-7, the V gene TRBV14; 15 bases agree with TRBD2. J gave up 0 bases and V 1 base, and 16 bases lay outside the gene matches. This CDR3 contains 22 residues. The germline gives CDR1 SGHDN, CDR2 FVKESK. CDR3: CASSQAPGTSGRPDSSSYEQYF. The CDR3 region has the DNA TGTGCCAGCAGCCAAGCCCCAGGGACTAGCGGGAGGCCTGACTCGAGCTCCTACGAGCAGTACTTC.